The rows below give T cell receptor beta chains drawn from one sample of a study of blood T cell repertoires in COVID-19. Clones were read by immunoSEQ multiplex PCR, and TCRdb kept only the in-frame ones, dropping some. Of 150,000 to 200,000 clones listed, around 82% are singletons. The specimen was PBMCs or T cells enriched from blood (not recorded which). The receptors were sampled from a woman in her forties or fifties with acute COVID-19. Each CDR3 is given with its conserved first and last residue. D genes are given only for firm matches. Clone size is given for some rows only: seen once, a few or many times, or a class if the clone is expanded.

>TRBV7-8|-|-|TRBJ1-6
TGTGCCAGCCGGGGTGATGACATGTCACCCCTCCACTTT
CASRGDDMSPLHF
>TRBV7-9|TRBD2|-|TRBJ2-1
TGTGCCAGCAGCTCGGGACTAGCGGGGGGGTATGAGCAGTTCTTC
CASSSGLAGGYEQFF
>TRBV5-6|TRBD1|-|TRBJ1-3
TGTGCCAGCAGCTGGACAGGGGGCGCGGGAGGAAACACCATATATTTT
CASSWTGGAGGNTIYF
>TRBV5-6|-|-|TRBJ1-6
TGTGCCAGCAGCCCGACAGGTTTTAGTTCACCCCTCCACTTT
CASSPTGFSSPLHF
>TRBV5-4|-|-|TRBJ2-3
TGTGCCAGCAGCTTGGCTGGTGGCACAGTAGATACGCAGTATTTT
CASSLAGGTVDTQYF
>TRBV16|TRBD1|-|TRBJ1-1
TGTGCCAGCAGCCAAGAGGGGGCAGGCACTGAAGCTTTCTTT
CASSQEGAGTEAFF
>TRBV27|TRBD1|-|TRBJ1-5
TGTGCCAGCAGTAGGGGGACAGCGAGCAATCAGCCCCAGCATTTT
CASSRGTASNQPQHF
>TRBV7-8|-|-|TRBJ2-5
TGTGCCAGCAGCACACAGGCAGGTTTGGAGACCCAGTACTTC
CASSTQAGLETQYF
>TRBV19|-|-|TRBJ1-1
TGTGCCAGTAGGCAGGGGAGCGGCACTGAAGCTTTCTTT
CASRQGSGTEAFF
>TRBV28|-|-|TRBJ1-6
TGTGCCAGCCTAGGGGGGGGGATCGGTTCACCCCTCCACTTT
CASLGGGIGSPLHF
>TRBV7-2|-|-|TRBJ1-4
TGTGCCAGCAGCACCGGGTTAAATCAGCAGGGGCATGAAAAACTGTTTTTT
CASSTGLNQQGHEKLFF
>TRBV2|TRBD2|-|TRBJ2-3
TGTGCCAGCAGTCCCGGGACTAGCAGGGGCACAGATACGCAGTATTTT
CASSPGTSRGTDTQYF
>TRBV4-1|-|-|TRBJ1-2
TGCGCCAGCAGCCAAGGGGATTTAGGAGGGAACGGCTACACCTTC
CASSQGDLGGNGYTF
>TRBV7-3|TRBD2|-|TRBJ2-3
TGTGCCAGCAGCCCCCGTCTAGCGGGGCCAGATACGCAGTATTTT
CASSPRLAGPDTQYF
>TRBV28|-|-|TRBJ1-2
TGTGCCAGCAGTTTAGGCAGCTATGGCTACACCTTC
CASSLGSYGYTF
>TRBV4-1|TRBD1|-|TRBJ1-4
TGCGCCAGCAGGGGCACGACAGGGCCTAATGAAAAACTGTTTTTT
CASRGTTGPNEKLFF
>TRBV19|-|-|TRBJ1-1
TGTGCCAGTAGTATAGGTGGCATCATCAACACTGAAGCTTTCTTT
CASSIGGIINTEAFF
>TRBV28|-|-|TRBJ1-1
TGTGCCAGCAGTCCACCCCCTCTCGGGAACACTGAAGCTTTCTTT
CASSPPPLGNTEAFF
>TRBV6-6|TRBD1|-|TRBJ1-1
TGTGCCAGCAGTTCCCCAGCAGAGGGGGCAACAACTTTCTTT
CASSSPAEGATTFF
>TRBV7-2|-|once|TRBJ1-3
TGTGCCAGCAGCTTAGCCAGGGACTCTGGAAACACCATATATTTT
CASSLARDSGNTIYF
>TRBV4-1|-|-|TRBJ2-5
TGCGCCAGCAGCCAAGATCAGGGTCTGGCAGAGACCCAGTACTTC
CASSQDQGLAETQYF
>TRBV20-1|TRBD1|-|TRBJ2-1
TGCAGTGCTAGTCAGGGGGCGCCGAAAAACAATGAGCAGTTCTTC
CSASQGAPKNNEQFF
>TRBV19|-|-|TRBJ2-3
TGTGCCAGTAGCAGTGCGGCGGGGTCCAGTACGCAGTATTTT
CASSSAAGSSTQYF
>TRBV28|-|-|TRBJ2-1
TGTGCCAGCAGTTCACGGGTAACCTACAATGAGCAGTTCTTC
CASSSRVTYNEQFF
>TRBV14|-|-|TRBJ2-5
TGTGCCAGCAGCCGCGGTATTCAAGAGACCCAGTACTTC
CASSRGIQETQYF
>TRBV24-1|-|-|TRBJ2-3
TGTGCCACCAGTGATACCCCTGACACGTTTAATACGCAGTATTTT
CATSDTPDTFNTQYF
>TRBV6-2/TRBV6-3|TRBD1|-|TRBJ2-5
TGTGCCAGCAGTTCGGACAGGACCCTATCAATCCAAGAGACCCAGTACTTC
CASSSDRTLSIQETQYF
>TRBV30|-|-|TRBJ1-2
TGTGCCTGGCTCTCTATCGTCAACTATGGCTACACCTTC
CAWLSIVNYGYTF
>TRBV11-2|TRBD1|-|TRBJ1-2
TGTGCCAGCAGCCCAGGTGGGACAGGGCTCCAGTATGGCTACACCTTC
CASSPGGTGLQYGYTF
>TRBV4-1|-|-|TRBJ1-4
TGCGCCAGCAGCCAAGCACTGGCCCAATGGAGTGAAAAACTGTTTTTT
CASSQALAQWSEKLFF